This TCR beta chain came from a study of cytomegalovirus exposure and HLA in healthy donors. This clone came up a few times. The antigen is unknown. PCR was performed using 60 Vbeta and 13 Jbeta primers. Measured with immunoSEQ multiplex PCR; TCRdb has only the in-frame clones, and not every one. This table holds 160,000 or so clones, 77% found once. CDR1 is SGHRS and CDR2 is YFSETQ in the germline V gene. V gave up 4 bases and J gave up 6 bases, with 13 bases separating them. The CDR3 runs 13 residues. Study observations and caveats: As a later analysis revealed, most CMV-associated TCR beta chains appeared HLA-restricted. In an earlier analysis, about 87% or about 30%: the productive usage of most TCR beta V segments. There were reportedly fewer N-insertions in an Asian-associated ancestry cluster than the roughly 610-donor mean, in a later analysis. An analysis was carried out at a later point. It showed that HLA-associated TCR beta chains were more clonally expanded than equally common non-associated chains.

Sequencing used PBMCs. The chain couples TRBV5-1 to TRBJ1-2, with D perhaps TRBD1 (5 bases). This clonotype was obtained from a woman aged 25 to 39 in good health and CMV-seronegative. CDR3 bases: TGCGCCAGCAGCGGACATTGGGGGGATGGCTACACCTTC. Its translation: CASSGHWGDGYTF.